The 20 T cell receptor beta chains below all came from one sample that was sequenced in a study of T cell responses to AZD1222 COVID-19 vaccine. The assay was immunoSEQ multiplex PCR, and TCRdb's table has in-frame clones only and misses some. The table has some 110,000 clones, roughly 93% seen once; the top ten hold 1.6%. Specimen: peripheral blood, collected 28 days after the second AZD1222 dose. Receptor source: an adult who received the AZD1222 COVID-19 vaccine.

The chain combines TRBV15 with TRBJ1-5, with D unresolved. The V and J ends lost 1 base and 4 bases respectively, with 11 bases between them. The CDR3 is 15 amino acids. Germline-derived CDR1 and CDR2 are LNHNV and YYDKDF (reference sequence). CDR3 in amino acids: CATSRVSAANQPQHF. The CDR3 DNA sequence: TGTGCCACCAGCAGAGTATCGGCCGCTAATCAGCCCCAGCATTTT. The full variable domain, completed using reference TRBV15 and TRBJ1-5, is DAMVIQNPRYQVTQFGKPVTLSCSQTLNHNVMYWYQQKSSQAPKLLFHYYDKDFNNEADTPDNFQSRRPNTSFCFLDIRSPGLGDTAMYLCATSRVSAANQPQHFGDGTRLSIL.

The rearrangement links TRBV3-1 (or the pseudogene TRBV3-2) to TRBJ1-3, with D possibly TRBD1 on 6 matching bases. CDR1 and CDR2 from the germline V gene are LGHDT and YNNKEL (reference sequence). The V gene lost 6 bases and the J gene lost 0 bases, with 15 bases spanning the gap. CDR3 length equals 16 residues. The CDR3 region has the DNA TGTGCCAGCAGTAGTCCAGGGGAGAGCTCTGGAAACACCATATATTTT. It is translated as CASSSPGESSGNTIYF.

The chain carries TRBV6-5 and TRBJ1-1; unclear D gene. In germline, CDR1 is MNHEY, CDR2 SVGAGI. The V gene lost 7 bases and the J gene lost 5 bases, with 11 bases spanning the gap. The CDR3 is 12 residues long. CDR3 in amino acids: CASIRDATEAFF. In nucleotides, the CDR3 is TGTGCCAGCATCCGCGACGCGACTGAAGCTTTCTTT.

The sample holds one count of this clone. V gene TRBV3-1 (or the pseudogene TRBV3-2) combines with J gene TRBJ2-1, with a possible D match to TRBD2 (5 bases). The CDR3 has 14 residues. Germline CDR1 LGHDT, CDR2 YNNKEL (reference sequence). Trimming took off 3 bases at V and 1 base at J, with 7 bases between the two ends. CDR3 in DNA: TGTGCCAGCAGCCACCCGGGGTCCTACAATGAGCAGTTCTTC. Encoded protein: CASSHPGSYNEQFF.

The V gene is TRBV18, the J gene TRBJ2-6, with D possibly being TRBD1 or TRBD2 (5 bases each). From germline, CDR1 is KGHSH and CDR2 LQKENI. The V end lost 3 bases, the J end lost 0 bases, and 12 bases lay between the germline ends. The CDR3 has 17 amino acids. The CDR3 region has the DNA TGTGCCAGCTCACCCCCGGGACGAAACTCTGGGGCCAACGTCCTGACTTTC. This gives the protein CASSPPGRNSGANVLTF.

The rearrangement links TRBV28 to TRBJ2-7; 12 nucleotides align to TRBD2. The germline V gene encodes CDR1 MDHEN and CDR2 SYDVKM. J gave up 7 bases and V 0 bases, and 10 bases lay outside the gene matches. This CDR3 comprises 17 residues. The CDR3 loop is CASSLWSLAGGPGEQYF. In DNA form, the CDR3 reads TGTGCCAGCAGTTTATGGAGCCTAGCGGGAGGGCCGGGGGAGCAGTACTTC.

Regarding this clone: Its ends do not fully match the called genes, so a read error is possible. The V call is TRBV7-9, the J call TRBJ2-1; the D is unclear. Germline CDR1 SEHNR, CDR2 FQNEAQ (reference sequence). The CDR3 consists of 13 residues. In nucleotides, the CDR3 is TGTGCCAGCGGTGGTCGGTTTTACAATGGGCAGTTCTTC. Translating it yields CASGGRFYNGQFF.

The CDR3 sequence is CASSYSPGWNTEAFF. In DNA form, the CDR3 reads TGTGCCAGCAGTTACTCGCCAGGGTGGAACACTGAAGCTTTCTTT. This rearrangement joins TRBV6-5 to TRBJ1-1; a possible D gene is TRBD1 (5 bases). Trimming shortened V by 0 bases and J by 1 base, and 9 bases separated the two germline ends. The CDR3 runs 15 residues. Germline V CDR1 and CDR2: MNHEY, SVGAGI.

The V call is TRBV28, the J call TRBJ2-2; 7 bases fit TRBD2. The CDR3 extends over 16 amino acids. V shed 4 bases, J shed 5 bases, and the junction held 10 bases outside the gene matches. CDR1 is MDHEN and CDR2 is SYDVKM in the germline V gene. CDR3: CASSSQRLAWTGELFF. The CDR3 DNA sequence: TGTGCCAGCAGTTCCCAACGACTAGCCTGGACCGGGGAGCTGTTTTTT.

The J gene is TRBJ2-7, the V gene TRBV28, with 13 positions matching TRBD2. Trimming took 4 bases from V and 2 from J; bases not matched to a gene: 8. From germline, CDR1 is MDHEN and CDR2 SYDVKM. The CDR3 is 17 residues long. CDR3 loop: CASSSIWTSGGTYEQYF. The DNA of the CDR3 is TGTGCCAGCAGTTCCATTTGGACTAGCGGGGGCACCTACGAGCAGTACTTC.

The chain is built from TRBV19 and TRBJ1-5; 8 bases map to TRBD1. V was pared by 5 bases and J by 11 bases, with 17 bases of the junction left unmatched. This CDR3 has 16 amino acids. In germline, CDR1 is LNHDA, CDR2 SQIVND (reference sequence). CDR3 sequence: CASSLRPGQVSFSQHF. The DNA of the CDR3 is TGTGCCAGTAGTTTAAGACCGGGACAGGTGTCGTTTTCCCAGCATTTT. Variable domain in full (rest from reference TRBV19 and TRBJ1-5): DGGITQSPKYLFRKEGQNVTLSCEQNLNHDAMYWYRQDPGQGLRLIYYSQIVNDFQKGDIAEGYSVSREKKESFPLTVTSAQKNPTAFYLCASSLRPGQVSFSQHFGDGTRLSIL.

This rearrangement joins TRBV19 to TRBJ1-5; D ambiguous. The CDR3 has 17 amino acids. Per the germline V gene, CDR1 is LNHDA and CDR2 is SQIVND (reference sequence). The ends were cut back, 7 bases at V and 0 bases at J, with 19 bases in the middle. The chain's CDR3 is CASNVGPVRRSNQPQHF. CDR3 bases: TGTGCCAGTAACGTAGGGCCAGTAAGGCGTAGCAATCAGCCCCAGCATTTT.

The gene calls are TRBV2 and TRBJ2-1, with 12 bases that match TRBD2. The CDR3 covers 14 residues. V dropped 7 bases and J dropped 7; count of bases not matched to a gene: 5. Germline values: CDR1 SNHLY, CDR2 FYNNEI. The CDR3 is CASTTSGSYNEQFF. CDR3 coding DNA: TGTGCCAGCACGACTAGCGGGAGCTATAATGAGCAGTTCTTC.

The chain is built from TRBV28 and TRBJ2-1; D may be TRBD2 (6 bases). Trimming removed 5 bases from V and 4 bases from J, with 21 bases in between. This CDR3 spans 17 amino acids. Germline V gene data show CDR1 as MDHEN and CDR2 as SYDVKM. CDR3: CASSPLVVTRPYNEQFF. CDR3 nucleotides: TGTGCCAGCAGTCCCTTAGTGGTGACTAGACCGTACAATGAGCAGTTCTTC.

This chain links TRBV6-2 or TRBV6-3 with TRBJ2-1; unclear D gene. V lost 4 bases and J lost 10, with 23 bases in between. Germline assignment: CDR1 MNHEY and CDR2 SVGEGT. This CDR3 is 16 amino acids long. The CDR3 DNA sequence: TGTGCCAGCAGTTCGCGAGGATTCCTTCCACGCGGAGAGCAGTTCTTC. It specifies CASSSRGFLPRGEQFF.

The sample holds one count of this clone. This chain links TRBV7-7 with TRBJ1-6, with D perhaps TRBD1 (5 bases). The V end was cut by 5 bases, the J end by 10 bases, with 21 bases between. Germline CDR1 reads SSHAT; CDR2 reads FNYEAQ (reference sequence). This CDR3 contains 16 residues. Here the CDR3 DNA reads TGTGCCAGCAGCCACTGTCCGGGGCCTCTTGGGTCACCCCTCCACTTT. Encoded protein: CASSHCPGPLGSPLHF. Drawing the rest from reference TRBV7-7 and TRBJ1-6, the complete variable domain is GAGVSQSPRYKVTKRGQDVTLRCDPISSHATLYWYQQALGQGPEFLTYFNYEAQPDKSGLPSDRFSAERPEGSISTLTIQRTEQRDSAMYRCASSHCPGPLGSPLHFGNGTRLTVT.

This clone was picked up one time. The chain couples TRBV30 to TRBJ2-1; D call uncertain. V was cut by 0 bases and J by 7 bases, with 7 bases left in between. This CDR3 has 12 amino acids. The germline CDR1 and CDR2 sequences are GTSNPN and SVGIG (reference sequence). This chain's CDR3 is CAWSVRANEQFF. CDR3 bases: TGTGCCTGGAGTGTACGAGCGAATGAGCAGTTCTTC. The full variable domain, in which reference TRBV30 and TRBJ2-1 provide the parts outside the CDR3, is SQTIHQWPATLVQPVGSPLSLECTVEGTSNPNLYWYRQAAGRGLQLLFYSVGIGQISSEVPQNLSASRPQDRQFILSSKKLLLSDSGFYLCAWSVRANEQFFGPGTRLTVL.

V and J are TRBV19 and TRBJ1-2; D is perhaps TRBD1 (6 bases). The V gene's germline CDR1 is LNHDA and CDR2 SQIVND (reference sequence). V was trimmed by 2 bases and J by 4 bases, leaving 11 bases between them. The CDR3 is 14 amino acids. The CDR3, as DNA: TGTGCCAGTAGTATATCCAGGGGCGGCTATGGCTACACCTTC. Its translation: CASSISRGGYGYTF.

V usage is TRBV6-6 and J usage is TRBJ1-3; a possible D gene is TRBD1 (6 bases). Between the trimmed V and J ends, which lost 5 bases and 1 base, there was a span of 27 bases. CDR3 length: 20 amino acids. Germline loops: CDR1 MNHNY, CDR2 SVGAGI (reference sequence). The CDR3, as DNA: TGTGCCAGCAGTCCGAACTACCGGGACACCGTGGGGACGTCTGGAAACACCATATATTTT. Protein: CASSPNYRDTVGTSGNTIYF.

The chain carries TRBV5-1 and TRBJ2-7, with TRBD1 identical over 8 bases. Germline CDR1 SGHRS, CDR2 YFSETQ. Trimming took 2 bases from V and 5 from J; bases not matched to a gene: 9. The CDR3 runs to 15 residues. CDR3 nucleotide sequence: TGCGCCAGCAGCTTACCCAGGACAGGGAGCGACGAGCAGTACTTC. Translated, it gives CASSLPRTGSDEQYF. The entire variable domain, with the rest obtained from reference TRBV5-1 and TRBJ2-7, is as follows: KAGVTQTPRYLIKTRGQQVTLSCSPISGHRSVSWYQQTPGQGLQFLFEYFSETQRNKGNFPGRFSGRQFSNSRSEMNVSTLELGDSALYLCASSLPRTGSDEQYFGPGTRLTVT.